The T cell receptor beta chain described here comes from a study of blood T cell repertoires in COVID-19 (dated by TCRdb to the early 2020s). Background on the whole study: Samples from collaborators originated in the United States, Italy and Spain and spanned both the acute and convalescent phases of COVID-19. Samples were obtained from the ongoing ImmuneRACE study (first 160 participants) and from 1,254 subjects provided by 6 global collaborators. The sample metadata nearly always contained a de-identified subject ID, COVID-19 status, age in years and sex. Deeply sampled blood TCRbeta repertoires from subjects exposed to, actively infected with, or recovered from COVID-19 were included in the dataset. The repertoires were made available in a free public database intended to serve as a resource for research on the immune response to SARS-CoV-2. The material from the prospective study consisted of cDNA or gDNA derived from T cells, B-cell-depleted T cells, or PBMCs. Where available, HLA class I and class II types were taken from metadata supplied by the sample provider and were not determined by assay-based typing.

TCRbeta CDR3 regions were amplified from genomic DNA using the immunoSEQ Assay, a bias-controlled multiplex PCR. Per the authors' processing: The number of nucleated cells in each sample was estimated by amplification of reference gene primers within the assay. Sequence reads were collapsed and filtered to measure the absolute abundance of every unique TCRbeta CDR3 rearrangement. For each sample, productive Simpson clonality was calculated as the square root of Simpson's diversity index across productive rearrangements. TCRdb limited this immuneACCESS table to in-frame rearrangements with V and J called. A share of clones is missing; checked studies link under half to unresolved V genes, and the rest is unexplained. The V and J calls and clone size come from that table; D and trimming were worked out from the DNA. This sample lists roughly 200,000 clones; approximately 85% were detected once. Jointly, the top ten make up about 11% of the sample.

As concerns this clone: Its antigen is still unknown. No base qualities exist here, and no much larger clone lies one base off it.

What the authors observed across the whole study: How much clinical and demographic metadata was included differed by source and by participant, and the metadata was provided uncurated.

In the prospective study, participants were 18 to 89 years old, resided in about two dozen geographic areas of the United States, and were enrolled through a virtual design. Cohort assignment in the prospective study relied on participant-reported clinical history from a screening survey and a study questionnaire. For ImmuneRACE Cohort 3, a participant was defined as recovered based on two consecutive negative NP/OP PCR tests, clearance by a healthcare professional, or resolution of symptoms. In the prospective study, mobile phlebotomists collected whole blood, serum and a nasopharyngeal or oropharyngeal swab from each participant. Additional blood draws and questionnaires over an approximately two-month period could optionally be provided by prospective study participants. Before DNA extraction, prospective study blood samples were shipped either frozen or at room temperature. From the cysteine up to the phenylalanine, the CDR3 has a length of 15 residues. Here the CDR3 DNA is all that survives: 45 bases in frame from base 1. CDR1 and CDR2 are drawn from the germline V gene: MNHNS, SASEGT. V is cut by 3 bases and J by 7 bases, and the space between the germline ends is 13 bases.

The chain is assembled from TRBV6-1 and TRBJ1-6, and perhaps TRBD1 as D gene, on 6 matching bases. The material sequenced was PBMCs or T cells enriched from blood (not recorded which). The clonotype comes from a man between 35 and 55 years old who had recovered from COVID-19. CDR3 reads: CASSDVLQGNSPLHF. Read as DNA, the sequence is TGTGCCAGCAGTGACGTATTGCAGGGGAATTCACCCCTCCACTTT.